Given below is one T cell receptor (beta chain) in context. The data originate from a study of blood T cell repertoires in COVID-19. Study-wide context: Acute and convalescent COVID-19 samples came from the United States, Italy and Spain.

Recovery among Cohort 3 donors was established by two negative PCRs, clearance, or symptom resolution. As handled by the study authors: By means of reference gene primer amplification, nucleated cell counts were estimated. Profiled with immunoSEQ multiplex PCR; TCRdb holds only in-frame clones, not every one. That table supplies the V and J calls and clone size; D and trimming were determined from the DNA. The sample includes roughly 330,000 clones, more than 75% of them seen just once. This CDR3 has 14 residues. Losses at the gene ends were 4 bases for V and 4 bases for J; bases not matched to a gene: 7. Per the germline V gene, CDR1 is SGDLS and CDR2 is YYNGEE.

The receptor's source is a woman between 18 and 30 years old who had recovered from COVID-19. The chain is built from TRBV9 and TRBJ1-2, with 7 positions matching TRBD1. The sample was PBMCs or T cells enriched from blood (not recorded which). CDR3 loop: CASSPMGQSYGYTF. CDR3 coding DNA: TGTGCCAGCAGCCCGATGGGACAGAGCTATGGCTACACCTTC.